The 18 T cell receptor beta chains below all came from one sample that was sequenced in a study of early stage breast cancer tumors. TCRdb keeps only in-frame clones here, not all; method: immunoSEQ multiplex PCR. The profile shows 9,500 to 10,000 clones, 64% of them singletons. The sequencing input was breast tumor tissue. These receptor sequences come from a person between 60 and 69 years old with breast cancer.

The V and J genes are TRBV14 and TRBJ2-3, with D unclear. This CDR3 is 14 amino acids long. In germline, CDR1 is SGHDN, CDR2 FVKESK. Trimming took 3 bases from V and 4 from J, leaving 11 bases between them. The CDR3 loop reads CASSQSTPPDTQYF. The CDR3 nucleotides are TGTGCCAGCAGCCAGTCTACCCCCCCAGATACGCAGTATTTT.

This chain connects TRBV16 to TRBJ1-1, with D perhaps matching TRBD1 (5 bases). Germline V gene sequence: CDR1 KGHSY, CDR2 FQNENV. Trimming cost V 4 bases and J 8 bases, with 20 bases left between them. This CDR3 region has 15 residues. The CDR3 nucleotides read TGTGCCAGCAGCCCAACGACCGCAGGGAGAGCCGAAGCTTTCTTT. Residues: CASSPTTAGRAEAFF. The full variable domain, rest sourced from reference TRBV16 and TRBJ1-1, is GEEVAQTPKHLVRGEGQKAKLYCAPIKGHSYVFWYQQVLKNEFKFLISFQNENVFDETGMPKERFSAKCLPNSPCSLEIQATKLEDSAVYFCASSPTTAGRAEAFFGQGTRLTVV.

This CDR3 reads CASSLGLAGGMLADTQYF. The DNA for the CDR3 is TGCGCCAGCAGCTTAGGACTAGCGGGAGGGATGTTGGCAGATACGCAGTATTTT. V gene TRBV5-1 combines with J gene TRBJ2-3; 15 bases are shared with TRBD2. V lost 2 bases, J lost 4 bases, and 8 bases stayed unmatched. This CDR3 spans 18 amino acids. The germline gives CDR1 SGHRS, CDR2 YFSETQ.

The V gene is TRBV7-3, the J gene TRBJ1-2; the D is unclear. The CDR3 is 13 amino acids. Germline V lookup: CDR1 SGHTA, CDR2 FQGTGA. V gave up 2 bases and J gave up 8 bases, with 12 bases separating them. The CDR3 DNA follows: TGTGCCAGCAGCTTAGACGGGAAGGGCGGCTACACCTTC. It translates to CASSLDGKGGYTF.

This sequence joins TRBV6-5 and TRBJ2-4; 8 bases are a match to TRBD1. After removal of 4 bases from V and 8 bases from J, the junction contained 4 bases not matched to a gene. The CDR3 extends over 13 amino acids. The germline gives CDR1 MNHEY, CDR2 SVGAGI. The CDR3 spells CASSSGQGHIQYF. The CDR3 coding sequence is TGTGCCAGCAGTTCCGGACAGGGTCACATTCAGTACTTC.

The CDR3 DNA follows: TGTGCCAGCAGCCAAGGGGCATCCTACGAGCAGTACTTC. Its translation is CASSQGASYEQYF. The chain combines TRBV14 with TRBJ2-7; D gene unclear. The CDR3 spans 13 residues. Germline loops: CDR1 SGHDN, CDR2 FVKESK. Trimming shortened V by 1 base and J by 1 base, and 5 bases separated the two germline ends.

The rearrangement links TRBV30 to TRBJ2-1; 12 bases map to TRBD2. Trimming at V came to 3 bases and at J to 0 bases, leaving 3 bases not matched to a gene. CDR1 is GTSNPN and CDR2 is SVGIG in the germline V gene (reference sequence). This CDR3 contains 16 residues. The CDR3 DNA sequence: TGTGCCTGGAGGGGACTAGCGGGTGCCTCCTACAATGAGCAGTTCTTC. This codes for CAWRGLAGASYNEQFF.

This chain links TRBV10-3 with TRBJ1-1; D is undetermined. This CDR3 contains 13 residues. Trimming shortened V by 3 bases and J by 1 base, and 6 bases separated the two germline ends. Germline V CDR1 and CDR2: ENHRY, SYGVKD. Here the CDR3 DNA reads TGTGCCATCAGTGACCCCCCGAACACTGAAGCTTTCTTT. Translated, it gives CAISDPPNTEAFF.

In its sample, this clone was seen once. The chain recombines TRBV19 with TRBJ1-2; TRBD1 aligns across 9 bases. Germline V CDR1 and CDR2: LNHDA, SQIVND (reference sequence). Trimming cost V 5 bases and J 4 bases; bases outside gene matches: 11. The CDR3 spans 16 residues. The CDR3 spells CASSSLGTGLLYGYTF. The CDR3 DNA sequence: TGTGCCAGTAGTTCCTTAGGGACAGGGCTTCTCTATGGCTACACCTTC.

The CDR3 region is CASSAGTSGHTGELFF. The CDR3 nucleotides read TGTGCCAGCAGCGCCGGGACTAGCGGACACACCGGGGAGCTGTTTTTT. The rearrangement links TRBV9 to TRBJ2-2; TRBD2 matches 11 bases. Germline V CDR1 and CDR2: SGDLS, YYNGEE. The V segment lost 3 bases and the J segment 3 bases; nucleotides outside the gene matches: 4. The CDR3 is made up of 16 amino acids.

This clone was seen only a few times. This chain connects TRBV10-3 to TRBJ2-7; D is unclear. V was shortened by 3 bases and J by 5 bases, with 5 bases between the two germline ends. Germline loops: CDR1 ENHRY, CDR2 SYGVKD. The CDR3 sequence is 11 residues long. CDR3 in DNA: TGTGCCATCAGTGAAAGGAACGAGCAGTACTTC. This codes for CAISERNEQYF.

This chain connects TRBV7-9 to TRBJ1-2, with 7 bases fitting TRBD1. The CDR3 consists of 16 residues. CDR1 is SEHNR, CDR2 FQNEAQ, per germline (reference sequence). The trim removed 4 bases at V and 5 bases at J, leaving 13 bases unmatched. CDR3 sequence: CASSSHSTGIGYGYTF. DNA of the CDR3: TGTGCCAGCAGCTCCCACTCGACAGGGATAGGATATGGCTACACCTTC.

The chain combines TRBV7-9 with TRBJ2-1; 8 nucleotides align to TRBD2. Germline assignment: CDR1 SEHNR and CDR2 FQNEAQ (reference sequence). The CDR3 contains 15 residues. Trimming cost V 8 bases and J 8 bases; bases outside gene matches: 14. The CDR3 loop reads CASVAPLAVRYEQFF. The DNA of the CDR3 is TGTGCCAGCGTGGCCCCACTAGCGGTGAGGTATGAGCAGTTCTTC.

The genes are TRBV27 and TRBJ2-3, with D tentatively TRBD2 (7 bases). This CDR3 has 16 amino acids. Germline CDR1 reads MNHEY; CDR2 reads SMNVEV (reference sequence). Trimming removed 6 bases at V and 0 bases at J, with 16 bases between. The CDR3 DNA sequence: TGTGCCAGCAGCCCTGGGGGGGGCCCAAGCACAGATACGCAGTATTTT. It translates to CASSPGGGPSTDTQYF.

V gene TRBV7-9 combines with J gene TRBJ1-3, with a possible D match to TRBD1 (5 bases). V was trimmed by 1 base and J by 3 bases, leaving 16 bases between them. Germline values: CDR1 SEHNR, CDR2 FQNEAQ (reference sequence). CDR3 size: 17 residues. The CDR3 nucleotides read TGTGCCAGCAGCTTAGATCTAGGCAGGGTTTATGGAAACACCATATATTTT. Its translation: CASSLDLGRVYGNTIYF.

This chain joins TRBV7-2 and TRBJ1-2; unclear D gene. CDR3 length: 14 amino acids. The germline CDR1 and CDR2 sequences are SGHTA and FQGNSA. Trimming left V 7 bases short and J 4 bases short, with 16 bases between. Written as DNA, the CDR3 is TGTGCCAGCACCCCGAGTGGAGGATCCTATGGCTACACCTTC. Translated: CASTPSGGSYGYTF. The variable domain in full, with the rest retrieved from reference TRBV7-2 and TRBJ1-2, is GAGVSQSPSNKVTEKGKDVELRCDPISGHTALYWYRQSLGQGLEFLIYFQGNSAPDKSGLPSDRFSAERTGGSVSTLTIQRTQQEDSAVYLCASTPSGGSYGYTFGSGTRLTVV.

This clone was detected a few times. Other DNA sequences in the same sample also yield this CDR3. CDR3 residues: CASSGDRDRGGNEQFF. CDR3 in DNA: TGTGCCAGCAGCGGAGACCGGGACAGGGGAGGGAATGAGCAGTTCTTC. The chain carries TRBV7-2 and TRBJ2-1; 10 positions agree with TRBD1. The germline V gene has CDR1 SGHTA and CDR2 FQGNSA. The CDR3 has 16 amino acids. V dropped 5 bases and J dropped 7; count of bases not matched to a gene: 11.

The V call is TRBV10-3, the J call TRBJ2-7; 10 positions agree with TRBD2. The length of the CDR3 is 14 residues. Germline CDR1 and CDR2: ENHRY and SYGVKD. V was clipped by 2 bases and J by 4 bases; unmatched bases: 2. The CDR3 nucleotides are TGTGCCATCAGTGAGACTAGCGGGGCATACGAGCAGTACTTC. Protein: CAISETSGAYEQYF.